This TCR beta chain was identified during a study of vaccination effects on CD4 cells after COVID-19. Background on the study: Post-vaccine draws lagged the second dose by a median of 72 days.

About this clone itself: The antigen is unknown.

Profiled with immunoSEQ multiplex PCR; TCRdb holds only in-frame clones, not every one. The sample lists 65,000 to 70,000 clones, under 80% occurring once. Trimming took 2 bases from V and 4 from J; bases not matched to a gene: 5. CDR3 length: 15 residues. The V gene's germline CDR1 is SEHNR and CDR2 FQNEAQ (reference sequence). ViraFEST used viral peptide pools to expand antigen-specific CD4+ T cells before sequencing. Subsequent to 10 days of culture, CD4+ T cells were isolated. Participants were vaccinated with two doses of either the BNT162b2 or mRNA-1273 vaccine. The sequenced sample was CD4+ T cells from PBMCs cultured with HCoV-OC43 spike peptides, obtained after COVID-19 vaccination. This sample's subset: HCoV-OC43 spike overlapping peptide pool stimulation. This chain uses TRBV7-9 with TRBJ2-3; 8 positions agree with TRBD1. The clonotype originates from a human donor who received a COVID-19 vaccine. For the CDR3, the DNA is TGTGCCAGCAGCTTACAGGGACAGGTAGCAGATACGCAGTATTTT. Its protein is CASSLQGQVADTQYF. Looking up the rest from reference TRBV7-9 and TRBJ2-3 gives the full variable domain: DTGVSQNPRHKITKRGQNVTFRCDPISEHNRLYWYRQTLGQGPEFLTYFQNEAQLEKSRLLSDRFSAERPKGSFSTLEIQRTEQGDSAMYLCASSLQGQVADTQYFGPGTRLTVL.